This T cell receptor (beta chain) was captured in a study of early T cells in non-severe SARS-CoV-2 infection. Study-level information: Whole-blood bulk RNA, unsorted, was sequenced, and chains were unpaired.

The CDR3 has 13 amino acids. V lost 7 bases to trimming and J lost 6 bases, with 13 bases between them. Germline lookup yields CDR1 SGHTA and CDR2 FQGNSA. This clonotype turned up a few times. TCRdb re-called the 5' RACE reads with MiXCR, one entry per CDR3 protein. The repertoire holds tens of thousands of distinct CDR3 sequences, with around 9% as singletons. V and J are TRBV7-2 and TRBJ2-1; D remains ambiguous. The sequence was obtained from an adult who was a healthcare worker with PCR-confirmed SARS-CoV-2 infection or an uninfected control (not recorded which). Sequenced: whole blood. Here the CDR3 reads CASTHLLPNEQFF. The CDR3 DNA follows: TGTGCCAGCACCCACCTGCTGCCCAATGAGCAGTTCTTC.